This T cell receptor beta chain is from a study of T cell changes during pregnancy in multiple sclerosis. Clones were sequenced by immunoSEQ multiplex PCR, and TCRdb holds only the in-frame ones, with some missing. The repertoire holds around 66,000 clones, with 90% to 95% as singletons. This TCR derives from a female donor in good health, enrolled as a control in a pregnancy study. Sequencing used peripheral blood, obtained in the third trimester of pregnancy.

The CDR3 is CATKGGDGNTEAFF. DNA of the CDR3: TGTGCCACCAAGGGGGGGGATGGGAACACTGAAGCTTTCTTT. The chain couples TRBV10-3 to TRBJ1-1, with D perhaps TRBD1 (6 bases). The germline V gene encodes CDR1 ENHRY and CDR2 SYGVKD. V was pared by 10 bases and J by 1 base, with 16 bases between. The CDR3 loop spans 14 amino acids.